What follows are 30 T cell receptor beta chains derived from one specimen sequenced in a study of cytomegalovirus exposure and HLA in healthy donors. The PCR contained 60 Vbeta and 13 Jbeta primers. Data came from immunoSEQ multiplex PCR; TCRdb stores just in-frame clones and leaves some out. In the table there are about 93,000 clones, 82% of which are singletons. Sequencing was done on a sample of PBMCs. The receptors originated from a man in his fifties in good health and CMV-seronegative.

V is TRBV6-4 and J is TRBJ1-5; D remains unclear. The CDR3 spans 17 residues. The germline V gene has CDR1 MRHNA and CDR2 SNTAGT. Trimming removed 0 bases from V and 2 bases from J, with 14 bases in between. The CDR3 loop reads CASSDSRGGSRNQPQHF. CDR3 bases: TGTGCCAGCAGTGACTCGAGAGGAGGCAGCCGCAATCAGCCCCAGCATTTT.

V gene TRBV6-6 combines with J gene TRBJ1-1, with TRBD1 matching 7 bases. This CDR3 has 14 amino acids. J gave up 1 base and V 5 bases, and 4 bases lay outside the gene matches. The germline CDR1 and CDR2 sequences are MNHNY and SVGAGI (reference sequence). In DNA, the CDR3 is TGTGCCAGCAGTCTGACAGGGAGGAACACTGAAGCTTTCTTT. Translated, it gives CASSLTGRNTEAFF.

The rearrangement joins TRBV4-2 to TRBJ1-5; a weak D match, TRBD1 (5 bases). This CDR3 region has 13 residues. With 4 bases removed from V and 4 bases from J, the gap between germline ends came to 8 bases. In germline, CDR1 is LGHNA, CDR2 YNFKEQ. The CDR3 is CASSPRGNQPQHF. DNA for the CDR3: TGTGCCAGCAGCCCTAGGGGAAATCAGCCCCAGCATTTT.

The chain links TRBV9 to TRBJ2-3, with 7 nucleotides matching TRBD2. The germline V gene encodes CDR1 SGDLS and CDR2 YYNGEE. The CDR3 has 16 amino acids. J was trimmed by 3 bases and V by 0 bases; bases with no gene match: 7. The DNA for the CDR3 is TGTGCCAGCAGCGTAGATGGGACGGGAGGTACAGATACGCAGTATTTT. Translated: CASSVDGTGGTDTQYF.

This clone was seen just once. The chain recombines TRBV27 with TRBJ2-6; D possibly corresponds to TRBD1 (6 bases). The CDR3 is 15 amino acids. Germline V gene sequence: CDR1 MNHEY, CDR2 SMNVEV (reference sequence). Trimming pared 6 bases from V and 0 bases from J, leaving 9 bases between. The CDR3 sequence: CASRRTASGANVLTF. CDR3 bases: TGTGCCAGCAGGCGGACAGCCTCTGGGGCCAACGTCCTGACTTTC.

This clone has a count of ten or more. V is TRBV7-9 and J is TRBJ1-1; D is unclear. V lost 3 bases and J 5 bases, leaving 7 bases between the germline ends. This CDR3 comprises 12 residues. In germline, CDR1 is SEHNR, CDR2 FQNEAQ (reference sequence). This chain's CDR3 is CASSFSETEAFF. DNA of the CDR3: TGTGCCAGCAGCTTCTCGGAGACTGAAGCTTTCTTT.

This chain uses TRBV10-1 with TRBJ2-1; perhaps TRBD1 as D (5 bases). Germline V gene data show CDR1 as WNHNN and CDR2 as SYGVQD (reference sequence). This CDR3 has 17 residues. With 0 bases removed from V and 1 base from J, the gap between germline ends came to 13 bases. The CDR3 DNA is TGCGCCAGCAGTGAGTCGATACAGGAGACATCCTACAATGAGCAGTTCTTC. As protein: CASSESIQETSYNEQFF.

V usage is TRBV14 and J usage is TRBJ2-7; the match to TRBD1 covers 8 bases. V lost 4 bases and J lost 4; bases outside the gene matches: 12. The CDR3 is 16 amino acids. Germline-derived CDR1 and CDR2 are SGHDN and FVKESK. The CDR3 protein is CASSPGGRRRGYEQYF. The CDR3 region has the DNA TGTGCCAGCAGCCCAGGGGGCCGCCGGAGGGGTTACGAGCAGTACTTC. The full variable domain, rest sourced from reference TRBV14 and TRBJ2-7, is EAGVTQFPSHSVIEKGQTVTLRCDPISGHDNLYWYRRVMGKEIKFLLHFVKESKQDESGMPNNRFLAERTGGTYSTLKVQPAELEDSGVYFCASSPGGRRRGYEQYFGPGTRLTVT.

The rearrangement joins TRBV14 to TRBJ2-7; 12 nucleotides agree with TRBD2. The trim removed 4 bases at V and 13 bases at J, leaving 5 bases unmatched. Germline lookup yields CDR1 SGHDN and CDR2 FVKESK. The CDR3 is 12 residues long. The CDR3 sequence: CASSLTSGRSYF. In DNA form, the CDR3 reads TGTGCCAGCAGCCTAACTAGCGGGAGGTCTTACTTC.

The chain joins TRBV5-1 to TRBJ1-1; 7 bases are shared with TRBD1. This CDR3 has 16 residues. Germline loops: CDR1 SGHRS, CDR2 YFSETQ. The V segment lost 4 bases and the J segment 4 bases; nucleotides outside the gene matches: 13. The CDR3 region is CASSRGQATVGTEAFF. The CDR3, as DNA: TGCGCCAGCAGCCGAGGACAGGCCACCGTGGGCACTGAAGCTTTCTTT.

This chain links TRBV19 with TRBJ1-1, with TRBD1 matching 10 bases. Unmatched junction bases numbered 5, after V lost 4 bases and J lost 3 bases. Germline CDR1 is LNHDA and CDR2 is SQIVND (reference sequence). The length of the CDR3 is 15 residues. CDR3: CASSTSDRGDTEAFF. The CDR3 DNA reads as TGTGCCAGTAGTACCTCGGACAGGGGGGACACTGAAGCTTTCTTT. The complete variable domain, with remaining parts taken from reference TRBV19 and TRBJ1-1, reads DGGITQSPKYLFRKEGQNVTLSCEQNLNHDAMYWYRQDPGQGLRLIYYSQIVNDFQKGDIAEGYSVSREKKESFPLTVTSAQKNPTAFYLCASSTSDRGDTEAFFGQGTRLTVV.

Note on this clone: Here the CDR3 omits its conserved ending phenylalanine or tryptophan, so a read error is the likely source. The limits of the CDR3 on the DNA are not certain, so only TCRdb's listed CDR3 is given. The rearrangement joins TRBV25-1 to TRBJ1-1. Both ends counted, the CDR3 spans 14 residues. Germline assignment: CDR1 MGHDK and CDR2 SYGVNS. CDR3 region: CASTFLERAIPQVG.

J is TRBJ1-4 and V is TRBV7-9; 10 positions match TRBD1. V dropped 5 bases and J dropped 0; count of bases not matched to a gene: 6. This CDR3 spans 17 amino acids. CDR1 is SEHNR and CDR2 is FQNEAQ in the germline V gene (reference sequence). The CDR3: CASSPDRGEPTNEKLFF. The CDR3 region has the DNA TGTGCCAGCAGCCCGGACAGGGGGGAACCAACTAATGAAAAACTGTTTTTT.

V gene TRBV6-1 combines with J gene TRBJ1-2; no firm D call. V was pared by 4 bases and J by 5 bases, with 5 bases between. Germline assignment: CDR1 MNHNS and CDR2 SASEGT. The length of the CDR3 is 11 residues. CDR3 DNA sequence: TGTGCCAGCAGTGGTCGTTATGGCTACACCTTC. This sequence encodes CASSGRYGYTF.

The chain combines TRBV2 with TRBJ1-1; D is undetermined. Germline-derived CDR1 and CDR2 are SNHLY and FYNNEI. Trimming shortened V by 8 bases and J by 1 base, and 14 bases separated the two germline ends. CDR3 size: 14 residues. The chain's CDR3 is CASLLRGQNTEAFF. The CDR3 coding sequence is TGTGCCAGCCTTTTACGCGGCCAGAACACTGAAGCTTTCTTT.

The CDR3 region has the DNA TGTGCCAGCAGCGGGAGCGGGGCACTTACAGATACGCAGTATTTT. This sequence encodes CASSGSGALTDTQYF. This chain joins TRBV9 and TRBJ2-3; TRBD2 matches 7 bases. With V trimmed by 3 bases and J by 3 bases, 7 bases remained unmatched. Germline CDR1 is SGDLS and CDR2 is YYNGEE. The CDR3 is 15 amino acids.

This clone was observed a single time. V usage is TRBV20-1 and J usage is TRBJ2-7; 7 bases line up with TRBD1. The CDR3 is made up of 11 amino acids. V was clipped by 6 bases and J by 5 bases; unmatched bases: 4. Germline V gene lookup returns CDR1 DFQATT and CDR2 SNEGSKA (reference sequence). The CDR3: CSADREHEQYF. CDR3 bases: TGCAGTGCCGACAGGGAACACGAGCAGTACTTC.

This chain links TRBV27 with TRBJ2-3, with D tentatively TRBD1 (6 bases). This CDR3 is built from 14 residues. Germline V lookup: CDR1 MNHEY, CDR2 SMNVEV (reference sequence). The germline V and J ends were trimmed by 7 bases and 4 bases, with 15 bases remaining between them. The CDR3 loop is CASKVTGSADTQYF. CDR3 in DNA: TGTGCCAGCAAGGTCACAGGGTCCGCAGATACGCAGTATTTT.

In DNA, the CDR3 is TGTGCCAGCAGTTACTCGAGCGGGAGTAGGGAGACCCAGTACTTC. It yields the protein CASSYSSGSRETQYF. The J gene is TRBJ2-5, the V gene TRBV6-6; 8 bases are a match to TRBD2. The ends lost 0 bases at V and 5 bases at J; junction bases unmatched: 5. The CDR3 runs to 15 residues. Germline CDR1 is MNHNY and CDR2 is SVGAGI (reference sequence).

This chain uses TRBV27 with TRBJ2-5; no clear D. The CDR3 runs to 15 residues. V lost 5 bases, J lost 2 bases, and 15 bases lay in between. From germline, CDR1 is MNHEY and CDR2 SMNVEV (reference sequence). The CDR3 here is CASSPPKPIQETQYF. The CDR3 DNA is TGTGCCAGCAGTCCTCCCAAACCTATACAAGAGACCCAGTACTTC.

This chain links TRBV6-5 with TRBJ2-2, with D tentatively TRBD2 (6 bases). This CDR3 region has 15 residues. CDR1 is MNHEY and CDR2 is SVGAGI in the germline V gene. Trimming removed 2 bases at V and 4 bases at J, with 11 bases between. The CDR3 is CASSYPSGGTGELFF. The CDR3, as DNA: TGTGCCAGCAGTTACCCTTCCGGGGGCACCGGGGAGCTGTTTTTT.

The chain is built from TRBV4-2 and TRBJ2-5; TRBD2 aligns across 7 bases. Gene TRBJ2-7 matches the end of the DNA better, so the J call may be wrong. From germline, CDR1 is LGHNA and CDR2 YNFKEQ. The CDR3 consists of 15 residues. CDR3 region: CASSQESGASYEQYF. The CDR3 DNA follows: TGTGCCAGCAGCCAAGAAAGCGGGGCTTCCTACGAGCAGTACTTC.

This chain uses TRBV9 with TRBJ2-4; TRBD2 might be the D (6 bases). The germline V gene has CDR1 SGDLS and CDR2 YYNGEE. V was shortened by 3 bases and J by 0 bases, with 10 bases between the two germline ends. The CDR3 is 15 residues long. This CDR3 reads CASSGGGLAKNIQYF. The CDR3 DNA follows: TGTGCCAGCAGCGGGGGAGGACTAGCCAAAAACATTCAGTACTTC.

This chain connects TRBV28 to TRBJ2-7, with 9 bases matching TRBD1. Germline CDR1 MDHEN, CDR2 SYDVKM. CDR3 length: 17 amino acids. J lost 5 bases, V lost 4 bases, and 15 bases had no gene match. CDR3 coding DNA: TGTGCCAGCAGTTCCCCCGGGGGGACAGGGATCTTCCACGAGCAGTACTTC. This sequence encodes CASSSPGGTGIFHEQYF.

The rearrangement uses TRBV6-1 and TRBJ2-7, with D unresolved. CDR3 length: 12 amino acids. Trimming pared 6 bases from V and 7 bases from J, leaving 13 bases between. Germline assignment: CDR1 MNHNS and CDR2 SASEGT. The CDR3 loop reads CASRYSRQEQYF. CDR3 DNA: TGTGCCAGCAGGTACAGCCGCCAGGAGCAGTACTTC.

The sample holds one count of this clone. The genes are TRBV27 and TRBJ2-3, with D possibly matching TRBD2 (7 bases). This CDR3 is built from 16 residues. Germline assignment: CDR1 MNHEY and CDR2 SMNVEV (reference sequence). Trimming took off 5 bases at V and 2 bases at J, with 17 bases between the two ends. CDR3 loop: CASSGGGGEITDTQYF. The CDR3 nucleotides read TGTGCCAGCAGTGGGGGAGGGGGAGAGATCACAGATACGCAGTATTTT.

J is TRBJ2-1 and V is TRBV4-2; D remains ambiguous. Per the germline V gene, CDR1 is LGHNA and CDR2 is YNFKEQ. V lost 0 bases, J lost 10 bases, and 10 bases lay in between. CDR3 length: 13 amino acids. The CDR3 sequence: CASSQDLGWEQFF. The CDR3 nucleotides are TGTGCCAGCAGCCAAGATCTCGGGTGGGAGCAGTTCTTC.

The V call is TRBV7-9, the J call TRBJ2-5; 9 nucleotides agree with TRBD1. V dropped 5 bases and J dropped 5; count of bases not matched to a gene: 12. The CDR3 extends over 16 amino acids. CDR1 is SEHNR, CDR2 FQNEAQ, per germline (reference sequence). CDR3 DNA sequence: TGTGCCAGCAGCCATAATAAACAGGGGGCTTACGAGACCCAGTACTTC. It encodes CASSHNKQGAYETQYF.

The chain is built from TRBV10-3 and TRBJ2-7; D possibly corresponds to TRBD2 (5 bases). Germline-derived CDR1 and CDR2 are ENHRY and SYGVKD. Trimming removed 8 bases from V and 3 bases from J, with 14 bases in between. The CDR3 covers 13 residues. This CDR3 reads CAIGRGFRYEQYF. In DNA, the CDR3 is TGTGCCATCGGGAGAGGGTTCCGCTACGAGCAGTACTTC.

The rearrangement joins TRBV2 to TRBJ1-4; 10 nucleotides align to TRBD1. The CDR3 is made up of 14 amino acids. V was pared by 5 bases and J by 6 bases, with 3 bases of the junction left unmatched. CDR1 is SNHLY and CDR2 is FYNNEI in the germline V gene. CDR3: CASSPGTGDEKLFF. In DNA, the CDR3 is TGTGCCAGCAGTCCAGGGACAGGGGATGAAAAACTGTTTTTT.